This entry features one T cell receptor (beta chain) sequence. This sample is drawn from a study of T-cell memory formation after mild COVID-19. Via MiXCR, TCRdb re-called the 5' RACE reads, giving one row per CDR3 protein. The table shows under 300,000 distinct CDR3 sequences, with 9.4% occurring only once. Sequencing input: PBMCs or a T cell subset sorted from them (not recorded which). This clonotype originated in a man younger than 35 who had mild COVID-19 (a few samples of this study predate the infection). Cell type and time point are not known.

The CDR3 here is CASSLELLSSYEQYF. The CDR3 DNA sequence: TGTGCCAGCAGTTTAGAGCTATTGAGCTCCTACGAGCAGTACTTC. The chain is built from TRBV12-3 or TRBV12-4 and TRBJ2-7; D uncertain. Trimming took off 1 base at V and 0 bases at J, with 10 bases between the two ends. CDR3 length equals 15 residues.